This TCR beta chain was observed in a study of T cell responses to AZD1222 COVID-19 vaccine. Overall study results and limits: Baseline serology detected seropositivity in only six AZD1222 recipients. Clonal diversity was possibly underestimated, and white British individuals and females predominated among donors. Across the whole spike, CD4 TCRs peaked at regions 160-218 and 743-854.

In germline, CDR1 is SNHLY, CDR2 FYNNEI. With 4 bases clipped from V and 1 base from J, the junction kept 4 bases outside the gene matches. This CDR3 is built from 15 residues. Comment on this clone: Its antigen is not known.

This table comes from immunoSEQ multiplex PCR, and its TCRdb copy is limited to in-frame clones, with some not included. This sample has about 55,000 clones, with around 89% found just once. The receptor's source is an adult in good health. V is TRBV2 and J is TRBJ2-1; TRBD2 agrees at 7 bases. Here the sequenced sample was peripheral blood, taken on day 0 of AZD1222 vaccination. The CDR3 reads CASSGSGGSYNEQFF. In DNA form, the CDR3 reads TGTGCCAGCAGTGGGTCGGGGGGTTCCTACAATGAGCAGTTCTTC.